The present entry profiles one T cell receptor (beta chain) with its context. This table comes from immunoSEQ multiplex PCR, and its TCRdb copy is limited to in-frame clones, with some not included. The sample has 110,000 to 150,000 clones, roughly 84% seen once; the top ten hold 5.5%. Trimming stripped 1 base from V and 4 bases from J, with 10 bases between. This CDR3 has 14 amino acids. Germline V gives CDR1 MDHEN, CDR2 SYDVKM. Participants had their cohort set by participant-reported clinical history. The data were taken from a study of blood T cell repertoires in COVID-19. For the study at large: Sources were T cells, B-cell-depleted T cells, or PBMCs; the material itself was cDNA or gDNA.

The source material was PBMCs or T cells enriched from blood (not recorded which). The TCR sequence derives from a man in his forties with acute COVID-19. The chain carries TRBV28 and TRBJ1-2; D not resolved. The CDR3 sequence: CASSLSHQVYGYTF. In DNA form, the CDR3 reads TGTGCCAGCAGTTTATCGCATCAGGTCTATGGCTACACCTTC.